The 12 T cell receptor beta chains reported below all come from one sample, sequenced in a study of T cell responses to AZD1222 COVID-19 vaccine. Generated by immunoSEQ multiplex PCR, the TCRdb table keeps only in-frame clones and is missing some. The top ten hold approximately 2.7% of the sample, which has about 190,000 clones, over 80% seen once. The material sequenced was peripheral blood, taken on day 0 of MenACWY control vaccination. Source of these receptors: an adult in good health.

The chain couples TRBV5-6 to TRBJ1-1, with 8 bases that match TRBD1. Germline-derived CDR1 and CDR2 are SGHDT and YYEEEE. CDR3 size: 13 residues. V dropped 3 bases and J dropped 5; count of bases not matched to a gene: 3. In DNA, the CDR3 is TGTGCCAGCAGCTGGACAGGGAAGACTGAAGCTTTCTTT. The encoded protein is CASSWTGKTEAFF.

The CDR3 bases are TGTGCCAGCAGCCAAGTTCAGGGAGCGAGTGAGCAGTACTTC. Translating gives CASSQVQGASEQYF. The genes are TRBV3-1 (or the pseudogene TRBV3-2) and TRBJ2-7; D tentatively reads TRBD1 or TRBD2 (5 bases each). The CDR3 has 14 amino acids. In germline, CDR1 is LGHDT, CDR2 YNNKEL (reference sequence). V was shortened by 1 base and J by 7 bases, with 14 bases between the two germline ends.

This clone appeared many times. This rearrangement joins TRBV18 to TRBJ2-1; D gene unclear. The length of the CDR3 is 13 residues. Trimming cost V 3 bases and J 9 bases, with 12 bases left between them. CDR1 and CDR2 from the germline V gene are KGHSH and LQKENI. The CDR3 spells CASSPQHSVEQFF. The CDR3 region has the DNA TGTGCCAGCTCACCCCAACACTCAGTTGAGCAGTTCTTC.

J is TRBJ2-2 and V is TRBV7-2; D not certain. V lost 5 bases and J 4 bases, leaving 8 bases between the germline ends. The CDR3 length is 13 residues. Germline V gene sequence: CDR1 SGHTA, CDR2 FQGNSA. The CDR3 region is CASSEQTTGELFF. CDR3 coding DNA: TGTGCCAGCAGCGAACAGACCACCGGGGAGCTGTTTTTT.

This sequence joins TRBV5-6 and TRBJ2-7, with D perhaps matching TRBD2 (5 bases). The CDR3 extends over 15 amino acids. Germline V gives CDR1 SGHDT, CDR2 YYEEEE. V was clipped by 3 bases and J by 2 bases, with 15 bases between them. Here the CDR3 DNA reads TGTGCCAGCAGCTCCCCCATTAACGGGGCCTACGAGCAGTACTTC. It specifies CASSSPINGAYEQYF.

The chain uses TRBV25-1 and TRBJ2-2; D remains unclear. V lost 9 bases to trimming and J lost 0 bases, with 11 bases between them. Germline CDR1 reads MGHDK; CDR2 reads SYGVNS. This CDR3 is 14 amino acids long. The CDR3: CARDPAANTGELFF. The CDR3 DNA follows: TGTGCCAGAGATCCGGCCGCGAACACCGGGGAGCTGTTTTTT.

CDR3 residues: CSVPSGGAIDEQFF. CDR3 coding DNA: TGCAGCGTCCCTAGCGGGGGGGCGATCGATGAGCAGTTCTTC. J is TRBJ2-1 and V is TRBV29-1; TRBD2 matches 12 bases. With V trimmed by 6 bases and J by 8 bases, 8 bases remained unmatched. CDR1 SQVTM and CDR2 ANQGSEA come from the germline V gene. The CDR3 sequence is 14 residues long.

The J gene is TRBJ2-7, the V gene TRBV7-9, with D unresolved. Germline V gene lookup returns CDR1 SEHNR and CDR2 FQNEAQ (reference sequence). The ends were cut back, 5 bases at V and 0 bases at J, with 5 bases in the middle. CDR3 size: 12 residues. The CDR3 DNA follows: TGTGCCAGCAGCAGTGTCTCCTACGAGCAGTACTTC. It yields the protein CASSSVSYEQYF.

This clone came up a few times. The chain couples TRBV12-3 or TRBV12-4 to TRBJ1-2; D is possibly TRBD1 (5 bases). This CDR3 has 13 amino acids. Trimming shortened V by 5 bases and J by 9 bases, and 16 bases separated the two germline ends. CDR3 loop: CASSPQWQGRYTF. The DNA for the CDR3 is TGTGCCAGCAGTCCGCAGTGGCAGGGTCGCTACACCTTC.

This clone was seen once. This chain connects TRBV7-7 to TRBJ1-6, with 9 bases lining up with TRBD1. The CDR3 spans 15 residues. The germline V gene has CDR1 SSHAT and CDR2 FNYEAQ (reference sequence). The V and J ends lost 5 bases and 7 bases, in that order; junction bases with no gene match: 6. CDR3 loop: CASSPSGTGNSPLHF. Written as DNA, the CDR3 is TGTGCCAGCAGCCCGAGTGGGACAGGGAATTCACCCCTCCACTTT. Complete variable domain (other parts from reference TRBV7-7 and TRBJ1-6): GAGVSQSPRYKVTKRGQDVTLRCDPISSHATLYWYQQALGQGPEFLTYFNYEAQPDKSGLPSDRFSAERPEGSISTLTIQRTEQRDSAMYRCASSPSGTGNSPLHFGNGTRLTVT.

V and J are TRBV7-2 and TRBJ2-3, with 8 nucleotides matching TRBD1. After removal of 5 bases from V and 1 base from J, the junction contained 8 bases not matched to a gene. CDR3 length equals 16 residues. Germline V gene lookup returns CDR1 SGHTA and CDR2 FQGNSA. The CDR3 loop reads CASSPWTGRGTDTQYF. CDR3 in DNA: TGTGCCAGCAGCCCTTGGACAGGGAGAGGCACAGATACGCAGTATTTT.

The CDR3 DNA reads as TGTGCCAGCAGCTTCGGGCAAGCGGGAAACACCATATATTTT. This encodes CASSFGQAGNTIYF. The chain recombines TRBV13 with TRBJ1-3, with D uncertain. This CDR3 has 14 amino acids. The germline CDR1 and CDR2 sequences are PRHDT and FYEKMQ (reference sequence). V gave up 3 bases and J gave up 4 bases, with 10 bases separating them.